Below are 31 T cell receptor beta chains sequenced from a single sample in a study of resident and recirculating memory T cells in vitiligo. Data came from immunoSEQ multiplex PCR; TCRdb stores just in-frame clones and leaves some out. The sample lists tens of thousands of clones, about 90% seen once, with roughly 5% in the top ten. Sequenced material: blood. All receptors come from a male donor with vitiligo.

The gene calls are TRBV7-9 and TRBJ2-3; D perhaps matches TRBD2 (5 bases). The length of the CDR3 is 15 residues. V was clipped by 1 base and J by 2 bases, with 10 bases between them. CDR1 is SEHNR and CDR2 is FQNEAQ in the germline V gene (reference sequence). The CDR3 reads CASSLGLTNTDTQYF. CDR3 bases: TGTGCCAGCAGCTTAGGACTAACCAACACAGATACGCAGTATTTT.

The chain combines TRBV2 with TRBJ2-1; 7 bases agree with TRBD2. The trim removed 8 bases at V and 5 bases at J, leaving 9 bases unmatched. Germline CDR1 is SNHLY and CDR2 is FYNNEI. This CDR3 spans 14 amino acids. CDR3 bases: TGTGCCAGCGGGGGGGGGACTTACAACAATGAGCAGTTCTTC. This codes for CASGGGTYNNEQFF.

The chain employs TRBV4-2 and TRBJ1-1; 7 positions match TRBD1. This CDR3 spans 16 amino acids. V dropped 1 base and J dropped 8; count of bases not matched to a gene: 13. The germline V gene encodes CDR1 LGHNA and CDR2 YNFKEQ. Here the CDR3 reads CASSQGAGGLGWEAFF. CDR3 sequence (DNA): TGTGCCAGCAGCCAAGGGGCAGGGGGACTTGGGTGGGAAGCTTTCTTT.

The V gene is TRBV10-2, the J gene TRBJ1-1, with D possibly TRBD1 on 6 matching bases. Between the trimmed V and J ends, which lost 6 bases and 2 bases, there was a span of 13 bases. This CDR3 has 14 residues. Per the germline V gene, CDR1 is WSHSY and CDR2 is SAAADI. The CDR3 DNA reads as TGCGCCAGCAGCGGGGGGGGGCGAAACACTGAAGCTTTCTTT. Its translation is CASSGGGRNTEAFF.

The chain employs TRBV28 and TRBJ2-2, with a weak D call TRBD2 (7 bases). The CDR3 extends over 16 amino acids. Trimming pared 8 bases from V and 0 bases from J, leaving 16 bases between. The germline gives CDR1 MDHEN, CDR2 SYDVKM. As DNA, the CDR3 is TGTGCCAGCGGGAGGGGATCAGGGGCGAACACCGGGGAGCTGTTTTTT. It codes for CASGRGSGANTGELFF.

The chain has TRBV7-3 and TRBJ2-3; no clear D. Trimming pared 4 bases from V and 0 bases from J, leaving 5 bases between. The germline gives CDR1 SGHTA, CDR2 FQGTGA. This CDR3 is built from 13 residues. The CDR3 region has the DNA TGTGCCAGCAGCTCCCTTAGCACAGATACGCAGTATTTT. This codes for CASSSLSTDTQYF.

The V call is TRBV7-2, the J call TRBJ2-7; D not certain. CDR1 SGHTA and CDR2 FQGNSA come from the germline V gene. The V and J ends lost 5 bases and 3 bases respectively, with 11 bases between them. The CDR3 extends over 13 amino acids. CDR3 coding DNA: TGTGCCAGCAGCCCTGGGCATCTCTACGAGCAGTACTTC. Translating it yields CASSPGHLYEQYF.

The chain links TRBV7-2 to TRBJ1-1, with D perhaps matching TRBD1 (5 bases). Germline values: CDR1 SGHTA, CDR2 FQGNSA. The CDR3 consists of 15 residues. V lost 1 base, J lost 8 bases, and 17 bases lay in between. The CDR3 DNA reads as TGTGCCAGCAGCTTAGTGATAGGGGTCCCTTCGGAAGCTTTCTTT. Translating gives CASSLVIGVPSEAFF.

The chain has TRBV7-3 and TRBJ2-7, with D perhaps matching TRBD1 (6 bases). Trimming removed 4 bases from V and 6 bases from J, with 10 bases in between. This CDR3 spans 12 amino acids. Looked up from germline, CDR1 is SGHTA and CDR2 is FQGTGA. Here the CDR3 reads CASSSGVGEQYF. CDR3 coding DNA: TGTGCCAGCAGCTCAGGGGTTGGCGAGCAGTACTTC.

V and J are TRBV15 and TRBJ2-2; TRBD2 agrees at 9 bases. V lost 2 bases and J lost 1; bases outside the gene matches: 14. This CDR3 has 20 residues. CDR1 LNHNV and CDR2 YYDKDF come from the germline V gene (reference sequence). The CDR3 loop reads CATSRTNLIAGEGNTGELFF. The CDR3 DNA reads TGTGCCACCAGCAGAACAAACCTTATAGCGGGAGAAGGGAACACCGGGGAGCTGTTTTTT.

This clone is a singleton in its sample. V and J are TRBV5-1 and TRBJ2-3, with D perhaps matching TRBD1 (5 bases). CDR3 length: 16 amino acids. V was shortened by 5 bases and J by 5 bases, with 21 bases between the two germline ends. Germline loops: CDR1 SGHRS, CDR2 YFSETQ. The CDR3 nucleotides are TGCGCCAGCAGAGGCAGTAGACCGAGAAGGGGAGATACGCAGTATTTT. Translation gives CASRGSRPRRGDTQYF.

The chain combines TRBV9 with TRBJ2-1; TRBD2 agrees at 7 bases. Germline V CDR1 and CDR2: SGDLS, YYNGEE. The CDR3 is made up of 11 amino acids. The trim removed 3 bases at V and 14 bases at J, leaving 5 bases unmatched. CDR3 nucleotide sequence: TGTGCCAGCAGCGGGGGGGGAGTGGAGTTCTTC. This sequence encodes CASSGGGVEFF.

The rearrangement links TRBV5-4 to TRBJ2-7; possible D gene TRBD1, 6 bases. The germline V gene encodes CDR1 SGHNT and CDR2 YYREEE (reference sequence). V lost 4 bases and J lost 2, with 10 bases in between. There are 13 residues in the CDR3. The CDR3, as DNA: TGTGCCAGCAGCCTGACAGGACCCTACGAGCAGTACTTC. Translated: CASSLTGPYEQYF.

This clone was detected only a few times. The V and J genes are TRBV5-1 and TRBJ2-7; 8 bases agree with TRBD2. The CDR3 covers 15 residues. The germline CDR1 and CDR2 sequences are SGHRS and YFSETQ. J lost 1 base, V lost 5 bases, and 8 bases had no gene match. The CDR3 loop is CASSTSGSRSYEQYF. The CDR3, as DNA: TGCGCCAGCAGTACGAGCGGGAGCAGGTCCTACGAGCAGTACTTC.

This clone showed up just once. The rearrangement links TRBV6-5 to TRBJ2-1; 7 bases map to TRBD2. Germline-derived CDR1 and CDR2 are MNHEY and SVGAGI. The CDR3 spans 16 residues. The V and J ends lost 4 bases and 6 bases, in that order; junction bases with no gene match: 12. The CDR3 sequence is CASSLVGLADFNEQFF. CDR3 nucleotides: TGTGCCAGCAGTTTGGTTGGGCTAGCGGACTTCAATGAGCAGTTCTTC.

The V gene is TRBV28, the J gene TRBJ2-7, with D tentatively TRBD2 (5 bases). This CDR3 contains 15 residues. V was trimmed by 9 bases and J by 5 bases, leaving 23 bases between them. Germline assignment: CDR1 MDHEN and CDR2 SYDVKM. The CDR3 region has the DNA TGTGCCAGTACGGTGGGAGACCCCCTCATCGACGAGCAGTACTTC. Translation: CASTVGDPLIDEQYF.

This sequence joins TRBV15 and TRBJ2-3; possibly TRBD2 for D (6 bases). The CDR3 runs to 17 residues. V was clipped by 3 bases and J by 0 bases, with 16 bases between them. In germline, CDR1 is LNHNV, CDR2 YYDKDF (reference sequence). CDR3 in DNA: TGTGCCACCAGCAGGGGAAGGAGGGCCTGGAGCACAGATACGCAGTATTTT. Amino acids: CATSRGRRAWSTDTQYF.

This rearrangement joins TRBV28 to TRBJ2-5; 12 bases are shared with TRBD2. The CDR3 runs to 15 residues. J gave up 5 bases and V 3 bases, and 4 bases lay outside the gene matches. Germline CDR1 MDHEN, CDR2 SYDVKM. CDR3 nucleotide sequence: TGTGCCAGCAGTTTGACTAGCGGGAGTCGGGAGACCCAGTACTTC. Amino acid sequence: CASSLTSGSRETQYF.

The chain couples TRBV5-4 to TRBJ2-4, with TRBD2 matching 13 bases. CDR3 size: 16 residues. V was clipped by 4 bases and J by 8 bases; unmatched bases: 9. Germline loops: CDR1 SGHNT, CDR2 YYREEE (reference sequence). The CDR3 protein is CASSSILAGGPYIQYF. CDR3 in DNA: TGTGCCAGCAGCAGCATACTAGCGGGAGGGCCTTACATTCAGTACTTC.

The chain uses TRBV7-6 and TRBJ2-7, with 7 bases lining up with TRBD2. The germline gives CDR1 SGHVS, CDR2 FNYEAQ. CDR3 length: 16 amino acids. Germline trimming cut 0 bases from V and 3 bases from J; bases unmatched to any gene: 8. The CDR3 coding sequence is TGTGCCAGCAGCTTAGCGTCAGCTAGCGGATTCTACGAGCAGTACTTC. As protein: CASSLASASGFYEQYF.

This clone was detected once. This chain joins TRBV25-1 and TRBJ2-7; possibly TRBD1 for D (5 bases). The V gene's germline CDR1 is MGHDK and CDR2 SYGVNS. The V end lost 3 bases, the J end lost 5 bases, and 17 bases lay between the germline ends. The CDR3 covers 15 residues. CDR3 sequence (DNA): TGTGCCAGCAGTGATGATGTGGGGCAGGTAGACGAGCAGTACTTC. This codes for CASSDDVGQVDEQYF.

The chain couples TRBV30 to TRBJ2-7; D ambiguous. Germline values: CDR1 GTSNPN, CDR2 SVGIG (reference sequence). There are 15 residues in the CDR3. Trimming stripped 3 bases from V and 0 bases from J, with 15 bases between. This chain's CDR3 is CAWRPGQVPSYEQYF. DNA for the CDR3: TGTGCCTGGAGACCCGGCCAGGTACCCTCCTACGAGCAGTACTTC.

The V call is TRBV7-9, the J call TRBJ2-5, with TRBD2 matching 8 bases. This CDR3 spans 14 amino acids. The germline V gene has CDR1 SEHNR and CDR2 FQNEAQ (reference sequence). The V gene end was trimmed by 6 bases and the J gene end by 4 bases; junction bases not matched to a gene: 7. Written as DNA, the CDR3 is TGTGCCAGCAGGTGGGGCGGGAGGACAGAGACCCAGTACTTC. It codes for CASRWGGRTETQYF.

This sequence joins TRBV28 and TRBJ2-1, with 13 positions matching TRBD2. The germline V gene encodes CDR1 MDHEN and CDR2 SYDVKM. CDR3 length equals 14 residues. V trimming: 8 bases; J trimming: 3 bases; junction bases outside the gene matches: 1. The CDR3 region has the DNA TGTGCCAGCGGGACTAGCGGGGTCTACAATGAGCAGTTCTTC. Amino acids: CASGTSGVYNEQFF.

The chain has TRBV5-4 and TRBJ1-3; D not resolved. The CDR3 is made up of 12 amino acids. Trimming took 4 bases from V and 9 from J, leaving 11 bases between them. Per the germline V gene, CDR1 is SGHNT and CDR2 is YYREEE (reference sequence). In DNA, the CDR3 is TGTGCCAGCAGCGCCGGGATAGGCACCATATATTTT. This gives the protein CASSAGIGTIYF.

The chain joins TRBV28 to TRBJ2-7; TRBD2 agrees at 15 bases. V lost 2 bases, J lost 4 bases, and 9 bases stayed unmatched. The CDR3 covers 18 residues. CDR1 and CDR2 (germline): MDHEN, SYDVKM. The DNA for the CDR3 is TGTGCCAGCAGTTTAGGGGGACTAGCGGGAGGCCGTTGGTACGAGCAGTACTTC. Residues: CASSLGGLAGGRWYEQYF.

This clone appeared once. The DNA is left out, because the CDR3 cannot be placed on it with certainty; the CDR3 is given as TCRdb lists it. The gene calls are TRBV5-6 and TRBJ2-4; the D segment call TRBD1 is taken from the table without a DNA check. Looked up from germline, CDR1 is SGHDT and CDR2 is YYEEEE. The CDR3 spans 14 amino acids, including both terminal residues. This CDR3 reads CASSFAGGSGGEYF.

The CDR3 region is CASSEWTRAYEQYF. The CDR3 nucleotides read TGCGCCAGCAGTGAGTGGACTAGGGCCTACGAGCAGTACTTC. This rearrangement joins TRBV10-2 to TRBJ2-7; the match to TRBD2 covers 7 bases. The CDR3 spans 14 residues. CDR1 is WSHSY and CDR2 is SAAADI in the germline V gene. V was clipped by 1 base and J by 2 bases; unmatched bases: 2.

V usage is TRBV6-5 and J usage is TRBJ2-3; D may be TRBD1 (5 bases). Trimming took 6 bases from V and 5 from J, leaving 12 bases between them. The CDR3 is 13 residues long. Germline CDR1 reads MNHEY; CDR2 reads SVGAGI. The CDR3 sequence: CASRLAGLDTQYF. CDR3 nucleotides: TGTGCCAGCAGACTGGCAGGGTTAGATACGCAGTATTTT.

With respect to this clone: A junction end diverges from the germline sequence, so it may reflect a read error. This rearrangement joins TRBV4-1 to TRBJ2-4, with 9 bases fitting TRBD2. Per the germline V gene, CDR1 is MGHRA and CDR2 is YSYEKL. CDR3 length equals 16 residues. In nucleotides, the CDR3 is TGCGCCGGCAGCCAGATAGCGGGAGTGGCCAAAAACATTCAGTACTTC. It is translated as CAGSQIAGVAKNIQYF.

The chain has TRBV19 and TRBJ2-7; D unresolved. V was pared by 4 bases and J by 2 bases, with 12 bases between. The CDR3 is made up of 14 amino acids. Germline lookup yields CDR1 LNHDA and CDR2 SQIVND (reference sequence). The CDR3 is CASSKAPSTYEQYF. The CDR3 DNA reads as TGTGCCAGTAGTAAGGCACCTAGTACCTACGAGCAGTACTTC.